This T cell receptor beta chain was obtained from a study of spatial heterogeneity in lung cancer. Across the study: Detected beta-chain sequences consistently exceeded alpha-chain sequences. Overall study results and limits: Higher tumor mutation counts went along with higher counts of expanded intratumoral alpha and beta TCRs.

This CDR3 region has 14 residues. Germline V gene sequence: CDR1 MNHNY, CDR2 SVGAGI (reference sequence). Trimming took 5 bases from V and 0 from J, leaving 10 bases between them. Ten or more counts support this clonotype. Its specificity is unknown. This beta chain is a stray read from a library made for alpha chains; its abundance is not meaningful. Every TCR cDNA molecule bore its own unique molecular identifier. TCRdb reprocessed the 5' RACE reads via MiXCR and lists one record per CDR3 protein. The table includes 7,000 to 8,000 distinct CDR3 sequences, just over 8% detected once. Time point denoted: sample taken at primary tumor resection. Unsorted whole RNA samples from tumor, nontumor lung or frozen PBMC were sequenced.

The sample here was lung tumor tissue, taken at surgery. The chain uses TRBV6-6 and TRBJ1-2; D remains ambiguous. The TCR was taken from a male donor with early-stage non-small cell lung cancer. CDR3 loop: CASSRAATNYGYTF. The CDR3 DNA follows: TGTGCCAGCAGTCGAGCAGCAACTAACTATGGCTACACCTTC.